Listed here is a single T cell receptor beta chain. Its target is unknown. Sequencing libraries for TCR beta were prepared with iRepertoire HTBI primers and Arm-PCR of CDR3 regions. MiXCR, run by TCRdb on the multiplex PCR reads, gives a single entry per CDR3 protein. The table lists around 250,000 distinct CDR3 sequences, 18% of them singletons. This entry is derived from a study of regulatory T cells in long-lasting Graves disease. With 4 bases removed from V and 4 bases from J, the gap between germline ends came to 8 bases. CDR1 is SQVTM, CDR2 ANQGSEA, per germline. This CDR3 is 12 amino acids long. The time point was: newly diagnosed GD, antithyroid drugs for less than 3 months. The TCR library was prepared using RNA isolated from PBMCs. Points from the study as a whole: Persistent Graves' patients showed less TCR diversity than newly diagnosed ones. Comparison showed that persistent patients shared more public clonotypes (fewer than 3,000) than new patients (966).

The same data also contributed to another study, on T cells in Graves' hyperthyroidism and ophthalmopathy. That paper states: Initially, a first-round RT-PCR of the TCR CDR3 employed the HTBI primer set.

V gene TRBV29-1 combines with J gene TRBJ2-1; D may correspond to TRBD1 or TRBD2 (5 bases each). This receptor was obtained from a woman in her twenties or thirties with Graves disease. Sequences were derived from peripheral blood mononuclear cells (PBMCs), sampled at new diagnosis, from a patient treated with antithyroid drugs. CDR3 amino acids: CSVGGNYNEQFF. CDR3 coding DNA: TGCAGCGTTGGGGGGAATTACAATGAGCAGTTCTTC.